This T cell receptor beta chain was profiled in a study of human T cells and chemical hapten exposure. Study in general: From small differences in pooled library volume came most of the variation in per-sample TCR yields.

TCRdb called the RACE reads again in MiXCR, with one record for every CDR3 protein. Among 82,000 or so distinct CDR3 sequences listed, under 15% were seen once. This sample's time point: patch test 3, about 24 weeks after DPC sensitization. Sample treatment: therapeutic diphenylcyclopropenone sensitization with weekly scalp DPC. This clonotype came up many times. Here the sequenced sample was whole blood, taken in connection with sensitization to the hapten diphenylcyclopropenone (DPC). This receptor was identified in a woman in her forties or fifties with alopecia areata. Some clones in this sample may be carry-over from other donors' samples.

This CDR3 is CASSPRQGAANTEAFF. DNA of the CDR3: TGTGCCAGCTCACCAAGGCAGGGGGCAGCGAACACTGAAGCTTTCTTT. The rearrangement links TRBV18 to TRBJ1-1, with TRBD1 matching over 8 bases. Per germline, CDR1 KGHSH and CDR2 LQKENI. V lost 2 bases to trimming and J lost 1 base; unmatched junction nucleotides: 6. This CDR3 has 16 residues.